This T cell receptor (beta chain) was sequenced for a study of graft-versus-host responses after intestinal transplantation. On the study more broadly: Each of the recipients got a multivisceral, liver-intestinal, or isolated intestinal transplant.

Only in-frame clones appear in the TCRdb table, and some are missing; sequencing was by immunoSEQ multiplex PCR. The sample has around 36,000 clones; 90% to 95% are singletons. The CDR3 is made up of 18 amino acids. CDR1 is SNHLY and CDR2 is FYNNEI in the germline V gene. V lost 6 bases to trimming and J lost 7 bases; unmatched junction nucleotides: 12. Comments on this clone: The antigen is not known.

The sample here was unstimulated CD8+ T cells sorted from spleen or lymph node cells, taken before transplant. The chain recombines TRBV2 with TRBJ2-1, with 16 bases lining up with TRBD2. This receptor was taken from a human donor who was the organ donor for an intestinal transplant. The chain's CDR3 is CASRTGLAGGTLGNEQFF. CDR3 bases: TGTGCCAGCAGGACGGGACTAGCGGGGGGGACCCTAGGGAATGAGCAGTTCTTC.